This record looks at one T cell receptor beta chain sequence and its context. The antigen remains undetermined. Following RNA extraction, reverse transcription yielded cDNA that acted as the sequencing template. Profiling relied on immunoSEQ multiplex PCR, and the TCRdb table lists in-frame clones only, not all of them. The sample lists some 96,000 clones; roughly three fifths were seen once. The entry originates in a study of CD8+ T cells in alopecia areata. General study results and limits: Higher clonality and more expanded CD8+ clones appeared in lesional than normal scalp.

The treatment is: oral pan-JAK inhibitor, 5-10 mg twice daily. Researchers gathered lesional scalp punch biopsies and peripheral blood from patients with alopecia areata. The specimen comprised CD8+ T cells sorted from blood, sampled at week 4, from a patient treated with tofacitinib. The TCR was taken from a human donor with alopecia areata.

Written as DNA, the CDR3 is TGTGCCAGCAGCTCAAGTCCCGGGACAGGGGGCGCCGGCGAGACCCAGTACTTC. Translating gives CASSSSPGTGGAGETQYF. The V call is TRBV5-4, the J call TRBJ2-5; TRBD1 matches 12 bases. The CDR3 consists of 18 residues. V lost 3 bases and J lost 5; bases outside the gene matches: 14. Germline V CDR1 and CDR2: SGHNT, YYREEE (reference sequence).